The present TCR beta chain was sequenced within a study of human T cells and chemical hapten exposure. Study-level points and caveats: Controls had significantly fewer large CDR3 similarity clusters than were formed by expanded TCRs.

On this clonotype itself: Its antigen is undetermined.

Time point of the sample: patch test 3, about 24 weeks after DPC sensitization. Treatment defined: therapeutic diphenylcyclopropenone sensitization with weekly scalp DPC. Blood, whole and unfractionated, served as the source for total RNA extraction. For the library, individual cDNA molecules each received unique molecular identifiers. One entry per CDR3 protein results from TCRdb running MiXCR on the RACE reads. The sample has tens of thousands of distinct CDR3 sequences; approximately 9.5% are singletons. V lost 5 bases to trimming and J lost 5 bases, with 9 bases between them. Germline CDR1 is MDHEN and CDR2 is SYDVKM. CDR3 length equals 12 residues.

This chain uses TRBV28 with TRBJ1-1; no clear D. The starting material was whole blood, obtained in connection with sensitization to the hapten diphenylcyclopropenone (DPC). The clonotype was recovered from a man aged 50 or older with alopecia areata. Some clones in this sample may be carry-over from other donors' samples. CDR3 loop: CASSLGSTEAFF. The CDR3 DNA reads TGTGCCAGCAGTCTTGGGAGTACTGAAGCTTTCTTT. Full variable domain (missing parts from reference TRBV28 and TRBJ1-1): DVKVTQSSRYLVKRTGEKVFLECVQDMDHENMFWYRQDPGLGLRLIYFSYDVKMKEKGDIPEGYSVSREKKERFSLILESASTNQTSMYLCASSLGSTEAFFGQGTRLTVV.